Sequencing of this T cell receptor beta chain was carried out in a study of monozygotic twins with inflammatory bowel disease. As to this clonotype: Antigen: not known.

The CDR3 has 14 amino acids. The germline V gene encodes CDR1 SGHTA and CDR2 FQGTGA. Each CDR3 protein gets one entry in TCRdb, which reprocessed the 5' RACE reads and gives no DNA. This sample's table reports about 300,000 distinct CDR3 sequences. General observations from the study: With inverse Simpson as the measure, TCRbeta diversity was lower in IBD patients than in healthy co-twins.

The source is a human donor with ulcerative colitis or Crohn's disease, or a healthy co-twin of an affected twin (not recorded which). Sequencing was carried out using blood. V gene TRBV7-3 combines with J gene TRBJ1-2; lacking DNA, the TRBD1 call made by TCRdb goes unchecked. CDR3 residues: CASTYPRDDYGYTF.